This TCR beta chain was sequenced in a study of T cell repertoires in ileal Crohn's disease. About the study: At postoperative colonoscopy, neoterminal ileum biopsies were taken as M6. Study observations and caveats: Mucosal expansions were suggested to be mainly CD8 T cells. Postoperative endoscopy occurred within one year, median around 7.5 months.

Time point given: neoterminal ileum biopsy at postoperative endoscopy, about 6 months after surgery. Note on this clone: Antigen unknown.

Germline V lookup: CDR1 LNHDA, CDR2 SQIVND (reference sequence). Trimming left V 4 bases short and J 2 bases short, with 7 bases between. This CDR3 comprises 13 residues. Here immunoSEQ multiplex PCR was the method, and the copy in TCRdb shows in-frame clones only, minus some. This sample has about 59,000 clones, with roughly nine tenths found just once. The gene calls are TRBV19 and TRBJ2-3, with D uncertain. Source material: ileal tissue. The TCR sequence derives from an adult with Crohn's disease. In DNA, the CDR3 is TGTGCCAGTAGTACGGTTCACACAGATACGCAGTATTTT. Protein sequence: CASSTVHTDTQYF.